This record concerns one T cell receptor (beta chain) sequence. Antigen unknown. The sample originates from a study of T cell responses to AZD1222 COVID-19 vaccine. Study-level findings and limits: With two AZD1222 doses given, Spike-specific TCR breadth and depth both rose. Repertoires were collected only later (after the peak T cell response had occurred).

CDR3 length: 14 residues. From germline, CDR1 is SGHNT and CDR2 YYREEE (reference sequence). Trimming shortened V by 3 bases and J by 0 bases, and 8 bases separated the two germline ends. Produced via immunoSEQ multiplex PCR; TCRdb's table is partial and in-frame only. This table has about 110,000 clones, roughly 88% appearing once. This receptor was taken from an adult who received the AZD1222 COVID-19 vaccine. Sample: peripheral blood, taken 28 days after the second AZD1222 dose. The V gene is TRBV5-4, the J gene TRBJ2-3; TRBD1 is a possible D gene (5 bases). This CDR3 is CASSSRASTDTQYF. The CDR3 DNA follows: TGTGCCAGCAGCTCCAGGGCTAGCACAGATACGCAGTATTTT. Together with reference TRBV5-4 and TRBJ2-3, the CDR3 gives the full variable domain: ETGVTQSPTHLIKTRGQQVTLRCSSQSGHNTVSWYQQALGQGPQFIFQYYREEENGRGNFPPRFSGLQFPNYSSELNVNALELDDSALYLCASSSRASTDTQYFGPGTRLTVL.